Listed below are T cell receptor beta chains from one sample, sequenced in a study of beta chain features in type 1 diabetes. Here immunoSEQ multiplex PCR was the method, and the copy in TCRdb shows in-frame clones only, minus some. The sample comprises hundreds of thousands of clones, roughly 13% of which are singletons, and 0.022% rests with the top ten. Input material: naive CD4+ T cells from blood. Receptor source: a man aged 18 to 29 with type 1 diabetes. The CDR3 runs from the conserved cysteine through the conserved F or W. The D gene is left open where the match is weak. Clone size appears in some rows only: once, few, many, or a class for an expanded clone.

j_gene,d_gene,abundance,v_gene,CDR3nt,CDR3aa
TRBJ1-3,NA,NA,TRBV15,TGTGCCACCAGCAGAGAAAGGGGCAGGGGCCTCTCTGGAAACACCATATATTTT,CATSRERGRGLSGNTIYF
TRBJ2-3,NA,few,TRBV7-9,TGTGCCAGCAGGACCCTCAGGGGACCCACTAGCACAGATACGCAGTATTTT,CASRTLRGPTSTDTQYF
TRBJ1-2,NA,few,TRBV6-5,TGTGCCAGCAGTCGAGGGGGGGGCGGCTACACCTTC,CASSRGGGGYTF
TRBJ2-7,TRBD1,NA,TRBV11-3,TGTGCCAGCAGCTCCACGACAGGGACGAACGAGCAGTACTTC,CASSSTTGTNEQYF
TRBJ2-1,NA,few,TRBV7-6,TGTGCCAGCAGCTTAGCAGGCAACTCCTACAATGAGCAGTTCTTC,CASSLAGNSYNEQFF
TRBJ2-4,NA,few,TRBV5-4,TGTGCCAGCAGCCGGGTCCAGGACACGTCGAACATTCAGTACTTC,CASSRVQDTSNIQYF
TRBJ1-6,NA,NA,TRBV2,TGTGCCAGCAGTGACCGTTCACCCCTCCACTTT,CASSDRSPLHF
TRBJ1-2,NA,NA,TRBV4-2,TGTGCCAGCAGCCAAGATTTGGTGGTCTATGGCTACACCTTC,CASSQDLVVYGYTF
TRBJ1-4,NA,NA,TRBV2,TGTGCCACCAGACAGGCCGAGTACGGTGAAAAACTGTTTTTT,CATRQAEYGEKLFF
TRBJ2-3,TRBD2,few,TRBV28,TGTGCCAGCAGTCCCGCTAGCGGGGCACACTTGGGAGATACGCAGTATTTT,CASSPASGAHLGDTQYF
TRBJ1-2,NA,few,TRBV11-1,TGTGCCAGCAGCTCAGGGGTCTATGGCTACACCTTC,CASSSGVYGYTF
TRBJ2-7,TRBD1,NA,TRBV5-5,TGTGCCAGCACCGACGCAGGGGGCCGCTACGAGCAGTACTTC,CASTDAGGRYEQYF
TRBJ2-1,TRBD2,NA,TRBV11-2,TGTGCCAGCAGCGTAGTAGGGACTAGCGGGGGGGCCTCCAACAATGAGCAGTTCTTC,CASSVVGTSGGASNNEQFF
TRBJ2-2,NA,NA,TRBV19,TGTGCCACCTCTCTGAGGAGCACCGGGGAGCTGTTTTTT,CATSLRSTGELFF
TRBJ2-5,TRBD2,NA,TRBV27,TGTGCCAGCAGTAGGACTAGCAGGGAGACCCAGTACTTC,CASSRTSRETQYF
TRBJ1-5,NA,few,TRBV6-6,TGTGCCAGCGGATCTAACAATCAGCCCCAGCATTTT,CASGSNNQPQHF
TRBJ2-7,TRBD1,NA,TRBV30,TGTGCCTGGAGTGGATCAGGGACAGGGGCTATAGGTGGCGAGCAGTACTTC,CAWSGSGTGAIGGEQYF
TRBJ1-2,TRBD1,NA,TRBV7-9,TGTGCCAGCAGTCGGACAGGCTATGGCTACACCTTC,CASSRTGYGYTF
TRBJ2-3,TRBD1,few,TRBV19,TGTGCCAGTAGTCCGGTAACAGGGGCTAGCACAGATACGCAGTATTTT,CASSPVTGASTDTQYF
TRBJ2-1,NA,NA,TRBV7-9,TGTGCCAGCAGCCAGCCCGGCTTCTCCTACAATGAGCAGTTCTTC,CASSQPGFSYNEQFF
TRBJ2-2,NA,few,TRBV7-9,TGTGCCAGCAGCTTCGTCCCCCGGGACACCGGGGAGCTGTTTTTT,CASSFVPRDTGELFF
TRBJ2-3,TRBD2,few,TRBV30,TGTGCCTGGAGTGTACTAGCGGGGGCCACAGATACGCAGTATTTT,CAWSVLAGATDTQYF
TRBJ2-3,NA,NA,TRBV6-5,TGTGCCAGCAGTTACGGGTACAGCAACACAGATACGCAGTATTTT,CASSYGYSNTDTQYF
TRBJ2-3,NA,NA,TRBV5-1,TGCGCCAGCAAGGGGGGGGCCAACACAGATACGCAGTATTTT,CASKGGANTDTQYF
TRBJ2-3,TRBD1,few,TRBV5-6,TGTGCCAGCAGCTTGGCCGCGGGACAGGGGGCGGCCGATACGCAGTATTTT,CASSLAAGQGAADTQYF
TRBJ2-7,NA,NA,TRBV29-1,TGCAGCGTTACCCGGGACGCCGAGCAGTACTTC,CSVTRDAEQYF
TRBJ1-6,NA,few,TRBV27,TGTGCCAGCAGTTATACCGGGACCTCGGTTTCCCATTCACCCCTCCACTTT,CASSYTGTSVSHSPLHF
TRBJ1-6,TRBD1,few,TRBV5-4,TGTGCCAGCAGCTTGGTGCGCTTCGGCGACAGGGGAGATTCACCCCTCCACTTT,CASSLVRFGDRGDSPLHF
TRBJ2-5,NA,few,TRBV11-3,TGTGCCAGCAGCCCAGGTATGGGACTGGCTATTGGGACCCAGTACTTC,CASSPGMGLAIGTQYF
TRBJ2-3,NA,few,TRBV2,TGTGCCAGCAGTGAGACAGGATCTACTTTCACAGATACGCAGTATTTT,CASSETGSTFTDTQYF
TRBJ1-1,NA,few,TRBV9,TGTGCCAGCAGCGCGCCGGGACATTGGAACACTGAAGCTTTCTTT,CASSAPGHWNTEAFF
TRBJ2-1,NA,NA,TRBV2,TGTGCCAGCAGTGAAGTGGGCAGATACAATGAGCAGTTCTTC,CASSEVGRYNEQFF
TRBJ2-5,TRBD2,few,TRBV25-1,TGTGCCAGCGGCCCGGGGGGCCAAGAGACCCAGTACTTC,CASGPGGQETQYF
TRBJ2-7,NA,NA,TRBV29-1,TGCAGCGTTGTAGCCATCTCCTACGAGCAGTACTTC,CSVVAISYEQYF
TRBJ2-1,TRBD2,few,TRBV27,TGTGCCAGCAGCCCTCTTGGCGGGGGATCCTACAATGAGCAGTTCTTC,CASSPLGGGSYNEQFF